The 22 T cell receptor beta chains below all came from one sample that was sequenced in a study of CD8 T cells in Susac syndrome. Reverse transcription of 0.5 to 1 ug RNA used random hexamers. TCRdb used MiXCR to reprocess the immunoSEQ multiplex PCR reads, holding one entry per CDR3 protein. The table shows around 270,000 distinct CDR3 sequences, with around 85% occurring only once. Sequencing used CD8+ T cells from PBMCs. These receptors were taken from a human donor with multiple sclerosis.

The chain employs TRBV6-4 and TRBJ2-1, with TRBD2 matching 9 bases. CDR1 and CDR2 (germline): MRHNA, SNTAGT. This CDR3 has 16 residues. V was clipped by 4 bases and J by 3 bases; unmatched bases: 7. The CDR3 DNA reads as TGTGCCAGCAGTGGGATAGCGGGAGTTATCTACAATGAGCAGTTCTTC. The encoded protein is CASSGIAGVIYNEQFF.

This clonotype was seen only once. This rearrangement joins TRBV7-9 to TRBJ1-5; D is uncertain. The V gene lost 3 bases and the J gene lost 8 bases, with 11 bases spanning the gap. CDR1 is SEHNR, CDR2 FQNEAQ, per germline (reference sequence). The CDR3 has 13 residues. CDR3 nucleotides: TGTGCCAGCAGCTTTTTAGCAACTGAGCCCCAGCATTTT. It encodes CASSFLATEPQHF.

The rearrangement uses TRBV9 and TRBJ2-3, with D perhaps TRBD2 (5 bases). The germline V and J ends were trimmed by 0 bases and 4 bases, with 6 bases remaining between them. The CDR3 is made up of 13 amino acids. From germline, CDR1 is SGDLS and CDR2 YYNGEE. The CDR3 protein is CASSVGGPDTQYF. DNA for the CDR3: TGTGCCAGCAGCGTAGGCGGGCCAGATACGCAGTATTTT.

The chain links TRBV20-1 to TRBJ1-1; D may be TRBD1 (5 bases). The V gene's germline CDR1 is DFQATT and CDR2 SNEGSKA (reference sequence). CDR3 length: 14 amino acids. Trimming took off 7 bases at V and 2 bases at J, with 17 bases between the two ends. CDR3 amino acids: CSVPWGWYNTEAFF. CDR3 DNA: TGCAGTGTCCCCTGGGGCTGGTATAACACTGAAGCTTTCTTT.

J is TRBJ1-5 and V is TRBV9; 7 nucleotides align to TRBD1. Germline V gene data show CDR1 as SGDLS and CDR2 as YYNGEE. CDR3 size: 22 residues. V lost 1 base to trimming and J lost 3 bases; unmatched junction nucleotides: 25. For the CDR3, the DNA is TGTGCCAGCAGCGTAACCCGGACAGGTATTCGGGACCCACACCCTTTCAATCAGCCCCAGCATTTT. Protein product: CASSVTRTGIRDPHPFNQPQHF. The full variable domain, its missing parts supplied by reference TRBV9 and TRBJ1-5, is DSGVTQTPKHLITATGQRVTLRCSPRSGDLSVYWYQQSLDQGLQFLIQYYNGEERAKGNILERFSAQQFPDLHSELNLSSLELGDSALYFCASSVTRTGIRDPHPFNQPQHFGDGTRLSIL.

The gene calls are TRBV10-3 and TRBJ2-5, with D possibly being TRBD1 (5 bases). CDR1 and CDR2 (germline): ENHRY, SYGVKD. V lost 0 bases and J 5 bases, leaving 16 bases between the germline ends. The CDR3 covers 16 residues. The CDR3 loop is CAISESTVWGRETQYF. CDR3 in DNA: TGTGCCATCAGTGAGTCGACCGTATGGGGCCGGGAGACCCAGTACTTC.

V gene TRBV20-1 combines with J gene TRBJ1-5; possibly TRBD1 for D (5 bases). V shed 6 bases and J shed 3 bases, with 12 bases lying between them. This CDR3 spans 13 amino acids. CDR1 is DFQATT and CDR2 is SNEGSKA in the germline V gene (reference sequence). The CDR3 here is CSATPGPNQPQHF. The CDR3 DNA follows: TGCAGTGCAACTCCGGGACCCAATCAGCCCCAGCATTTT.

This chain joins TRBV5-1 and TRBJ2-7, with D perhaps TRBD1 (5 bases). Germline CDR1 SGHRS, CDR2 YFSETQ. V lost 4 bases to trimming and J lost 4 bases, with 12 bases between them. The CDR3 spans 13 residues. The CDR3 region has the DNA TGCGCCAGCAGCGGAACAGGAGAATACGAGCAGTACTTC. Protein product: CASSGTGEYEQYF.

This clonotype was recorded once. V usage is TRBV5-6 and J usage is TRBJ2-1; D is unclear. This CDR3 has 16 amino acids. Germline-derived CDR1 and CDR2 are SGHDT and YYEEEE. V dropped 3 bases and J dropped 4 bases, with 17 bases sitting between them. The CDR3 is CASSSTPLPQYNEQFF. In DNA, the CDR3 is TGTGCCAGCAGCTCAACCCCCCTGCCGCAGTACAATGAGCAGTTCTTC.

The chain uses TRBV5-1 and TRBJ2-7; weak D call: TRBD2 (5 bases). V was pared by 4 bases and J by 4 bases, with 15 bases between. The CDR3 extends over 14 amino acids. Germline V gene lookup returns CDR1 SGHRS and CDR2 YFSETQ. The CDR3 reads CASSVSSGNYEQYF. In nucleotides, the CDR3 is TGCGCCAGCAGCGTTTCCTCGGGGAATTACGAGCAGTACTTC. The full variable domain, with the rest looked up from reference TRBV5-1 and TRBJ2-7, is KAGVTQTPRYLIKTRGQQVTLSCSPISGHRSVSWYQQTPGQGLQFLFEYFSETQRNKGNFPGRFSGRQFSNSRSEMNVSTLELGDSALYLCASSVSSGNYEQYFGPGTRLTVT.

As DNA, the CDR3 is TGCGCCAGCAGCCAATCCCCAGCGGTAGACACGCAGTATTTT. The encoded protein is CASSQSPAVDTQYF. V gene TRBV4-3 combines with J gene TRBJ2-3; a weak D match, TRBD2 (5 bases). CDR3 length: 14 amino acids. The V gene lost 2 bases and the J gene lost 9 bases, with 15 bases spanning the gap. Germline-derived CDR1 and CDR2 are LGHNA and YSLEER.

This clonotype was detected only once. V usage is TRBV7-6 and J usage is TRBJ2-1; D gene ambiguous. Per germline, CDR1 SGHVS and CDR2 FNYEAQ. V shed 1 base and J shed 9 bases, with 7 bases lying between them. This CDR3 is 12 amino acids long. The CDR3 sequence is CASSLDGGEQFF. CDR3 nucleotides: TGTGCCAGCAGCTTAGACGGTGGTGAGCAGTTCTTC.

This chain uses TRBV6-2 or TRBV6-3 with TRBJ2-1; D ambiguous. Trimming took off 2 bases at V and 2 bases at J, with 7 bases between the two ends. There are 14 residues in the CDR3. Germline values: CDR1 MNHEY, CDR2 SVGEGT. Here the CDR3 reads CASSYAAPYNEQFF. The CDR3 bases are TGTGCCAGCAGTTACGCGGCTCCCTACAATGAGCAGTTCTTC.

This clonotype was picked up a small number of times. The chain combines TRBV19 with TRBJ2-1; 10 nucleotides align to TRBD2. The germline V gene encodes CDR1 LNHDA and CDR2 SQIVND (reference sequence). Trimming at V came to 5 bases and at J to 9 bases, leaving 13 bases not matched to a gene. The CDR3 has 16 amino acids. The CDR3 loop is CASSPASGSLRAEQFF. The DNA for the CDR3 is TGTGCCAGTAGTCCCGCTAGCGGGAGTCTCAGAGCTGAGCAGTTCTTC.

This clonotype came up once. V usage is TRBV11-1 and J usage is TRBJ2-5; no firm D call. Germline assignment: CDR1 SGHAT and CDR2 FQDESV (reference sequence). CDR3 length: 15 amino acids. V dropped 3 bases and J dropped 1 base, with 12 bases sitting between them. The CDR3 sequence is CASSLDGNLQETQYF. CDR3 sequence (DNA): TGTGCCAGCAGCTTGGACGGAAATCTCCAAGAGACCCAGTACTTC.

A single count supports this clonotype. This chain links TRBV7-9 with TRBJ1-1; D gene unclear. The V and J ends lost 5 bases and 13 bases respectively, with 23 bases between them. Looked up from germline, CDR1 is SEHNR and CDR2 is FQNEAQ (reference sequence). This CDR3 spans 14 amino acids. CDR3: CASSLSVLTVGVFF. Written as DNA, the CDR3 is TGTGCCAGCAGCCTCTCCGTCCTAACTGTCGGAGTTTTCTTT.

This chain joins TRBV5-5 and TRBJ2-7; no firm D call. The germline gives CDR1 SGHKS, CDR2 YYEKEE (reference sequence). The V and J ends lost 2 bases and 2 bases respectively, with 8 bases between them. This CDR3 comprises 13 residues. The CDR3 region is CASSFYGTYEQYF. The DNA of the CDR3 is TGTGCCAGCAGCTTCTATGGAACCTACGAGCAGTACTTC.

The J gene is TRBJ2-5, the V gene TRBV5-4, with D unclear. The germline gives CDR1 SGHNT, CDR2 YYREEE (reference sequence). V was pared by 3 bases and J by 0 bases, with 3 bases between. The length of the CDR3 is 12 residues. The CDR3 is CASSSNQETQYF. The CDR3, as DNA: TGTGCCAGCAGCTCGAACCAAGAGACCCAGTACTTC.

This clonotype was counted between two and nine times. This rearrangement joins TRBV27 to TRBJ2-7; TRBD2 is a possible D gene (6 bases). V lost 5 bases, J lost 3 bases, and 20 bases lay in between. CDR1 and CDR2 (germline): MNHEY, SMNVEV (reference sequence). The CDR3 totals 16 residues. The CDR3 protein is CASSPPLPGEIYEQYF. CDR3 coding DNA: TGTGCCAGCAGTCCACCTCTGCCGGGAGAGATCTACGAGCAGTACTTC.

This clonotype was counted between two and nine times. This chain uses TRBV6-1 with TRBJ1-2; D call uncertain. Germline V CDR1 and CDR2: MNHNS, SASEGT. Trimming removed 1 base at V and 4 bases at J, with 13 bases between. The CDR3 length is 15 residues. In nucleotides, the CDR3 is TGTGCCAGCAGTGAAGGGCAATTCGGGTCCTATGGCTACACCTTC. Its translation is CASSEGQFGSYGYTF.

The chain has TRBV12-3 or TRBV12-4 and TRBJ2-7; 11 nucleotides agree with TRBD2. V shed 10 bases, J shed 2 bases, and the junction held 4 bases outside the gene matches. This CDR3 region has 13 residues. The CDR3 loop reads CATRSGRAYEQYF. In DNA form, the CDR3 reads TGTGCCACCCGTAGCGGGAGGGCCTACGAGCAGTACTTC.

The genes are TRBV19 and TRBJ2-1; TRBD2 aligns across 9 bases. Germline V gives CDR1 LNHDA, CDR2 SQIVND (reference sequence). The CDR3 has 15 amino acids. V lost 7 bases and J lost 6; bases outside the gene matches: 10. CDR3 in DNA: TGTGCCAGTAATCTCTTAGCGGGAGTCGGCAATGAGCAGTTCTTC. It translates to CASNLLAGVGNEQFF.